The 30 T cell receptor beta chains below come from one sample, sequenced in a study of T cell clusters in autoimmune cytopenias (dated by TCRdb to the late 2010s). These reads were obtained on an Illumina MiSeq. Multiplex PCR with a touch-down protocol amplified TRB rearrangements, with the TRB-A and TRB-B primer pools combined in a single tube. Based on TCRdb reprocessing of the reads, there is one entry per CDR3 protein sequence, and DNA is missing. The data table for this sample lists 2,500 to 3,000 distinct CDR3 sequences. The ten most abundant clones make up around 45% of the sample. For each sample, TRB amplification used roughly 250 ng of peripheral blood genomic DNA, equal to some 37,000 genome equivalents. Sequencing input: peripheral blood. The source of these receptors is a human donor with an autoimmune cytopenia or autoimmune hepatitis (not recorded which).

V gene TRBV27 combines with J gene TRBJ1-3. The CDR3 has 13 amino acids. From germline, CDR1 is MNHEY and CDR2 SMNVEV (reference sequence). The CDR3 spells CASSKTHGNTIYF.

This sequence joins TRBV5-1 and TRBJ2-7; TCRdb proposes TRBD1, but this gene call is untestable without DNA. Germline-derived CDR1 and CDR2 are SGHRS and YFSETQ. The CDR3 consists of 16 residues. This CDR3 is CASSLGKRGGRDEQYF. The full variable domain, rest sourced from reference TRBV5-1 and TRBJ2-7, is KAGVTQTPRYLIKTRGQQVTLSCSPISGHRSVSWYQQTPGQGLQFLFEYFSETQRNKGNFPGRFSGRQFSNSRSEMNVSTLELGDSALYLCASSLGKRGGRDEQYFGPGTRLTVT.

The genes are TRBV4-2 and TRBJ2-1; TCRdb's assignment of TRBD2 cannot be checked, as there is no DNA. CDR1 and CDR2 (germline): LGHNA, YNFKEQ. The CDR3 consists of 17 residues. Here the CDR3 reads CASSQDRGGSSYNEQFF.

Frequency places this clonotype as medium-sized (0.01 to 0.1%). V is TRBV29-1 and J is TRBJ1-1; TCRdb picks TRBD1, but there is no DNA to check that call. The CDR3 spans 12 residues. Germline loops: CDR1 SQVTM, CDR2 ANQGSEA. The CDR3 protein is CSVVQGETEAFF.

CDR3 protein: CASSFWSNTEAFF. The chain links TRBV5-1 to TRBJ1-1. The CDR3 totals 13 residues. Per germline, CDR1 SGHRS and CDR2 YFSETQ.

The genes are TRBV28 and TRBJ1-2; the D call from TCRdb, TRBD1, cannot be confirmed without DNA. The length of the CDR3 is 17 residues. Germline V lookup: CDR1 MDHEN, CDR2 SYDVKM. This CDR3 reads CASSSRTGGYQSYGYTF.

This sequence joins TRBV19 and TRBJ2-7; TCRdb picks TRBD1, but there is no DNA to check that call. Germline V gives CDR1 LNHDA, CDR2 SQIVND (reference sequence). The CDR3 is made up of 15 amino acids. The CDR3 loop reads CASSIGGGAQETQYF.

This clonotype is deemed medium-sized by its frequency. This chain links TRBV6-5 with TRBJ1-4. The germline CDR1 and CDR2 sequences are MNHEY and SVGAGI. This CDR3 region has 14 residues. The CDR3 protein is CASRRDNVYEKLFF.

The chain employs TRBV19 and TRBJ2-3. CDR3 length: 17 residues. CDR1 is LNHDA, CDR2 SQIVND, per germline (reference sequence). CDR3: CASKHRDPFKFTDTQYF. The full variable domain, completed using reference TRBV19 and TRBJ2-3, is DGGITQSPKYLFRKEGQNVTLSCEQNLNHDAMYWYRQDPGQGLRLIYYSQIVNDFQKGDIAEGYSVSREKKESFPLTVTSAQKNPTAFYLCASKHRDPFKFTDTQYFGPGTRLTVL.

Its frequency marks this clonotype as medium-sized. V usage is TRBV5-6 and J usage is TRBJ2-5; the D call of TRBD2 rests on TCRdb alone, since no DNA is present to check it. Germline V CDR1 and CDR2: SGHDT, YYEEEE. The CDR3 totals 13 residues. The CDR3 sequence: CASSFGSQETQYF.

In terms of frequency, this clonotype is medium-sized (0.01 to 0.1%). The genes are TRBV19 and TRBJ1-2; the TRBD1 assignment by TCRdb is unverifiable without DNA. The germline CDR1 and CDR2 sequences are LNHDA and SQIVND (reference sequence). This CDR3 is 14 amino acids long. The CDR3 loop reads CASSGEGGYYGYTF.

This sequence joins TRBV4-2 and TRBJ1-5; TCRdb indicates TRBD1, and absent DNA this call remains unverified. Germline V lookup: CDR1 LGHNA, CDR2 YNFKEQ. The CDR3 consists of 14 residues. This chain's CDR3 is CASSLGVSNQPQHF.

This chain joins TRBV18 and TRBJ1-2; TCRdb's D call, TRBD1, is unchecked because there is no DNA. CDR3 size: 15 residues. Germline CDR1 is KGHSH and CDR2 is LQKENI. CDR3 protein: CASSRGTVESYGYTF. Supplemented by reference TRBV18 and TRBJ1-2, the full variable domain reads NAGVMQNPRHLVRRRGQEARLRCSPMKGHSHVYWYRQLPEEGLKFMVYLQKENIIDESGMPKERFSAEFPKEGPSILRIQQVVRGDSAAYFCASSRGTVESYGYTFGSGTRLTVV.

V and J are TRBV18 and TRBJ2-7; the TCRdb call, TRBD1, lacks DNA for checking. CDR1 and CDR2 from the germline V gene are KGHSH and LQKENI. This CDR3 has 14 residues. The CDR3 is CASSRTGILGEQYF.

Considering frequency, this clonotype is medium-sized. The chain employs TRBV15 and TRBJ1-2; TCRdb's assignment of TRBD1 cannot be checked, as there is no DNA. Germline V gene sequence: CDR1 LNHNV, CDR2 YYDKDF (reference sequence). This CDR3 is built from 13 residues. CDR3 sequence: CATSSSGTGGYTF.

This clonotype counts as medium-sized by frequency. The chain uses TRBV29-1 and TRBJ2-7; TCRdb lists TRBD1, though no DNA is available to test this call. The germline CDR1 and CDR2 sequences are SQVTM and ANQGSEA. This CDR3 comprises 14 residues. This chain's CDR3 is CSVAGTGGSYEQYF.

Measured by frequency, this clonotype is medium-sized. CDR3 residues: CASSLGDASYEQYF. J is TRBJ2-7 and V is TRBV5-1. This CDR3 is 14 amino acids long. The V gene's germline CDR1 is SGHRS and CDR2 YFSETQ.

The rearrangement joins TRBV7-9 to TRBJ1-6. The CDR3 runs to 14 residues. The germline CDR1 and CDR2 sequences are SEHNR and FQNEAQ (reference sequence). This CDR3 is CASTLWEGDSPLHF.

This clonotype counts as medium-sized by frequency. The chain couples TRBV7-6 to TRBJ1-4. The germline CDR1 and CDR2 sequences are SGHVS and FNYEAQ. The CDR3 sequence is 16 residues long. CDR3 amino acids: CASSLAVGQGHEKLFF.

The chain joins TRBV20-1 to TRBJ2-1; TCRdb calls TRBD2, which cannot be checked without DNA. This CDR3 has 13 residues. Germline V gene lookup returns CDR1 DFQATT and CDR2 SNEGSKA (reference sequence). The CDR3 loop is CSLLAGDYNEQFF.

The V and J genes are TRBV20-1 and TRBJ2-7; TCRdb calls TRBD1, which cannot be checked without DNA. CDR1 and CDR2 from the germline V gene are DFQATT and SNEGSKA (reference sequence). The CDR3 consists of 14 residues. CDR3 amino acids: CSARDYSGGYEQYF.

The chain joins TRBV29-1 to TRBJ1-1. Germline loops: CDR1 SQVTM, CDR2 ANQGSEA. This CDR3 is 15 amino acids long. The CDR3 sequence: CSVVYPAGMNTEAFF.

This clonotype counts as medium-sized by frequency. The rearrangement joins TRBV12-3 or TRBV12-4 to TRBJ1-6; the TRBD1 assignment by TCRdb is unverifiable without DNA. The CDR3 sequence is 12 residues long. The CDR3 sequence: CASSRGNSPLHF.

The rearrangement uses TRBV6-5 and TRBJ2-5; TCRdb designates TRBD2, a call that cannot be tested without DNA. The CDR3 is made up of 15 amino acids. CDR1 and CDR2 from the germline V gene are MNHEY and SVGAGI. The CDR3 is CASSSGIAGQETQYF.

The chain carries TRBV6-5 and TRBJ2-1; with no DNA, the TCRdb D assignment of TRBD1 cannot be verified. From germline, CDR1 is MNHEY and CDR2 SVGAGI. The CDR3 runs to 15 residues. This CDR3 is CASSSTGGPYNEQFF.

This clonotype is classed as medium-sized by frequency. The rearrangement joins TRBV7-6 to TRBJ2-7; TCRdb picks TRBD1, but there is no DNA to check that call. The CDR3 contains 12 residues. Per the germline V gene, CDR1 is SGHVS and CDR2 is FNYEAQ. The CDR3 region is CASMGQGNEQYF. Using reference TRBV7-6 and TRBJ2-7 for the parts outside the CDR3, the full variable domain is GAGVSQSPRYKVTKRGQDVALRCDPISGHVSLYWYRQALGQGPEFLTYFNYEAQQDKSGLPNDRFSAERPEGSISTLTIQRTEQRDSAMYRCASMGQGNEQYFGPGTRLTVT.

The rearrangement uses TRBV5-3 and TRBJ2-3; TCRdb designates TRBD2, a call that cannot be tested without DNA. TRBV5-3 is given ORF status, its function remaining uncertain. CDR3 length equals 15 residues. CDR3: CATRRHGRACYTQYF.

The rearrangement links TRBV7-6 to TRBJ1-2; TCRdb selects TRBD1, and the lack of DNA leaves this call unchecked. The CDR3 sequence is 17 residues long. Germline-derived CDR1 and CDR2 are SGHVS and FNYEAQ. CDR3 sequence reads: CANQEGPQGARHYGYTF.

The V and J genes are TRBV7-9 and TRBJ1-6; with no DNA, the TCRdb D assignment of TRBD1 cannot be verified. The CDR3 has 13 amino acids. Germline V lookup: CDR1 SEHNR, CDR2 FQNEAQ (reference sequence). The CDR3 here is CASSSQGVSPLHF. Full variable domain (outside the CDR3, taken from reference TRBV7-9 and TRBJ1-6): DTGVSQNPRHKITKRGQNVTFRCDPISEHNRLYWYRQTLGQGPEFLTYFQNEAQLEKSRLLSDRFSAERPKGSFSTLEIQRTEQGDSAMYLCASSSQGVSPLHFGNGTRLTVT.

By frequency, this clonotype registers medium-sized. This chain uses TRBV11-1 with TRBJ2-7; TCRdb reports TRBD2, a call that lacks DNA to check it against. CDR3 length: 14 residues. Per germline, CDR1 SGHAT and CDR2 FQDESV (reference sequence). CDR3 residues: CASSLSSGTYEQYF. The whole variable domain, remainder taken from reference TRBV11-1 and TRBJ2-7, is EAEVAQSPRYKITEKSQAVAFWCDPISGHATLYWYRQILGQGPELLVQFQDESVVDDSQLPKDRFSAERLKGVDSTLKIQPAELGDSAMYLCASSLSSGTYEQYFGPGTRLTVT.